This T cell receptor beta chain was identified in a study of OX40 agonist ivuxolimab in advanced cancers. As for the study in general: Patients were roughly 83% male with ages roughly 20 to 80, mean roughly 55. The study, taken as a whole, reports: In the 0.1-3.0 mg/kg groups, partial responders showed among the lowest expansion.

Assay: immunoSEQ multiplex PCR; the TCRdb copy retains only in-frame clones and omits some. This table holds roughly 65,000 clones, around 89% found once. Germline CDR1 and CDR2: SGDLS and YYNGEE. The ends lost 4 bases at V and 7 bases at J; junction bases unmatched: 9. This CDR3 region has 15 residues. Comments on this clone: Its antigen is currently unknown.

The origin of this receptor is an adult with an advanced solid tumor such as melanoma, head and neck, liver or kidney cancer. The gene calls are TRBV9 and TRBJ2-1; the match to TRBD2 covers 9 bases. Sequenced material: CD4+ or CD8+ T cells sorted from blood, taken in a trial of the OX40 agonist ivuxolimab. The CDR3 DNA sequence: TGTGCCAGCAGCCCATCAGCGGGAGGCCGTAATGAGCAGTTCTTC. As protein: CASSPSAGGRNEQFF.